This is a list of T cell receptor beta chains from one sample in a study of CD8 T cells in Susac syndrome. TCRdb reprocessed the immunoSEQ multiplex PCR reads with MiXCR, giving one entry per CDR3 protein. The table includes 170,000 or so distinct CDR3 sequences, about 93% detected once. The sequencing input was CD4+ T cells from PBMCs. Receptors were obtained from a human donor with Susac syndrome. Both conserved end residues are part of each CDR3.

CDR3aa	j_gene	v_gene
CASTSAGGGGEQFF	TRBJ2-1	TRBV5-1
CASRKQGGYEQYF	TRBJ2-7	TRBV28
CSVKKLAGYNEQFF	TRBJ2-1	TRBV29-1
CASSMAVDEKLFF	TRBJ1-4	TRBV19
CASSSVGDPGNEQFF	TRBJ2-1	TRBV7-9
CASSNLREGRSADTQYF	TRBJ2-3	TRBV2
CASSRRGGTNTGELFF	TRBJ2-2	TRBV19
CASSQDAREGSYNEQFF	TRBJ2-1	TRBV4-2
CASSHGQGLNTEAFF	TRBJ1-1	TRBV7-8
CAIPLVEGAGGGYTF	TRBJ1-2	TRBV28
CVRGRLNTEAFF	TRBJ1-1	TRBV30
CASSYNNEQFF	TRBJ2-1	TRBV5-4
CASSKAPRQPYNEQFF	TRBJ2-1	TRBV21-1
CSAGTPFEGNTIYF	TRBJ1-3	TRBV29-1
CASSPPQGYFHEQYF	TRBJ2-7	TRBV18
CSAQHQETQYF	TRBJ2-5	TRBV20-1
CASSPGTRGNWQFF	TRBJ2-1	TRBV7-2
CASSPGLAGGNNEQFF	TRBJ2-1	TRBV19